These 26 T cell receptor beta chains came from one sample sequenced in a study of T cells in Graves' hyperthyroidism and ophthalmopathy. Amplification of TCR beta CDR3 regions was performed using RNA transcripts as template. The HTBI primer set served for first-round RT-PCR of the TCR CDR3. TCRdb passed the multiplex PCR reads through MiXCR, listing each CDR3 protein once. The table shows hundreds of thousands of distinct CDR3 sequences, with about 17% occurring only once. Source material: blood. These receptors came from a woman aged 45-60 years with Graves' hyperthyroidism that later progressed to Graves' ophthalmopathy.

This clonotype occurred many times. CDR3 sequence reads: CASSESGPTWTQYF. The DNA of the CDR3 is TGTGCCAGCAGCGAATCGGGGCCCACGTGGACCCAGTACTTC. The V and J genes are TRBV6-1 and TRBJ2-5; D assignment may be TRBD1 or TRBD2 (5 bases each). Trimming pared 6 bases from V and 7 bases from J, leaving 18 bases between. CDR1 MNHNS and CDR2 SASEGT come from the germline V gene. This CDR3 region has 14 residues.

This clonotype turned up a few times. This chain uses TRBV6-2 or TRBV6-3 with TRBJ1-5; D gene ambiguous. This CDR3 spans 15 amino acids. V lost 2 bases and J lost 0, with 8 bases in between. Germline loops: CDR1 MNHEY, CDR2 SVGEGT. The CDR3 nucleotides are TGTGCCAGCAGTTACCGTTCCGATAGCAATCAGCCCCAGCATTTT. Amino acids: CASSYRSDSNQPQHF.

The J gene is TRBJ2-5, the V gene TRBV20-1; TRBD1 might be the D (6 bases). V lost 0 bases, J lost 4 bases, and 15 bases lay in between. CDR1 DFQATT and CDR2 SNEGSKA come from the germline V gene (reference sequence). The CDR3 contains 15 residues. The CDR3 DNA is TGCAGTGCTAGAGATATGCAGGGGTCACGAGAGACCCAGTACTTC. It yields the protein CSARDMQGSRETQYF.

V gene TRBV12-3 or TRBV12-4 combines with J gene TRBJ2-7; possible D gene TRBD1, 6 bases. V gave up 2 bases and J gave up 4 bases, with 24 bases separating them. The CDR3 runs 18 residues. CDR3 region: CASSLLWMSGGAKYEQYF. The CDR3 DNA reads as TGTGCCAGCAGTTTACTTTGGATGAGTGGGGGCGCGAAATACGAGCAGTACTTC.

This clonotype occurred many times. V gene TRBV7-6 combines with J gene TRBJ1-4; no reliable D call. V was shortened by 5 bases and J by 2 bases, with 12 bases between the two germline ends. From germline, CDR1 is SGHVS and CDR2 FNYEAQ. The CDR3 is made up of 15 amino acids. CDR3 bases: TGTGCCAGCAGCCTATCACCGCAGACTAATGAAAAACTGTTTTTT. Translated: CASSLSPQTNEKLFF.

As concerns this clonotype: The junction does not match germline at one end; this may be a read error. V usage is TRBV15 and J usage is TRBJ2-1; no clear D. This CDR3 spans 16 amino acids. CDR1 LNHNV and CDR2 YYDKDF come from the germline V gene (reference sequence). CDR3 nucleotide sequence: TGTGCCACCAGCAGAGGTTTGATAGTCTCCTCCAATGAGCAGTTCTTC. Translating gives CATSRGLIVSSNEQFF.

A few counts support this clonotype. V usage is TRBV6-1 and J usage is TRBJ1-4; 7 bases are a match to TRBD1. V shed 11 bases and J 8 bases; nucleotides not matched to a gene: 14. This CDR3 contains 14 residues. Germline V lookup: CDR1 MNHNS, CDR2 SASEGT. CDR3 sequence reads: CAGGGQQAVEKLFF. The CDR3 bases are TGTGCCGGAGGGGGACAGCAAGCGGTCGAAAAACTGTTTTTT.

The rearrangement links TRBV12-3 or TRBV12-4 to TRBJ2-3; D not resolved. The V end lost 3 bases, the J end lost 1 base, and 11 bases lay between the germline ends. CDR3 length equals 15 residues. The CDR3 DNA sequence: TGTGCCAGCAGTTTTGACTTTCTCGGCACAGATACGCAGTATTTT. It is translated as CASSFDFLGTDTQYF.

This clonotype has only a few counts. The CDR3 DNA reads TGCAGTGCTAGAGATGGCCAGGGGGGGAATGAAAAACTGTTTTTT. It translates to CSARDGQGGNEKLFF. This chain links TRBV20-1 with TRBJ1-4; 7 nucleotides agree with TRBD1. Trimming removed 0 bases from V and 5 bases from J; junction bases left unmatched: 6. This CDR3 comprises 15 residues. CDR1 is DFQATT, CDR2 SNEGSKA, per germline (reference sequence).

This clonotype has a count of ten or more. V and J are TRBV7-3 and TRBJ1-1; D unresolved. Trimming cost V 0 bases and J 10 bases, with 18 bases left between them. Germline V gene sequence: CDR1 SGHTA, CDR2 FQGTGA. This CDR3 contains 15 residues. CDR3 in DNA: TGTGCCAGCAGCTTAACGGTAGTAACAGCCGAGTCAGCTTTCTTT. Translated: CASSLTVVTAESAFF.

This clonotype has a count of ten or more. This sequence joins TRBV3-1 and TRBJ1-2; D may be TRBD1 (5 bases). This CDR3 has 12 residues. Germline V gene lookup returns CDR1 LGHDT and CDR2 YNNKEL (reference sequence). The V and J ends lost 0 bases and 6 bases respectively, with 5 bases between them. The CDR3 protein is CASSQEGDGYTF. In nucleotides, the CDR3 is TGTGCCAGCAGCCAAGAAGGGGATGGCTACACCTTC.

The J gene is TRBJ2-2, the V gene TRBV7-8; weak D call: TRBD2 (5 bases). Germline CDR1 and CDR2: SGHVS and FQNEAQ. The CDR3 is made up of 16 amino acids. Trimming pared 1 base from V and 0 bases from J, leaving 9 bases between. CDR3: CASSLVTGSNTGELFF. The CDR3 DNA reads TGTGCCAGCAGCTTAGTTACGGGGTCGAACACCGGGGAGCTGTTTTTT. Full variable domain (missing parts from reference TRBV7-8 and TRBJ2-2): GAGVSQSPRYKVAKRGQDVALRCDPISGHVSLFWYQQALGQGPEFLTYFQNEAQLDKSGLPSDRFFAERPEGSVSTLKIQRTQQEDSAVYLCASSLVTGSNTGELFFGEGSRLTVL.

At least ten counts were recorded for this clonotype. The chain carries TRBV7-9 and TRBJ1-1; D uncertain. Germline lookup yields CDR1 SEHNR and CDR2 FQNEAQ (reference sequence). Trimming cost V 5 bases and J 5 bases, with 12 bases left between them. The CDR3 is 13 amino acids. The CDR3 DNA follows: TGTGCCAGCAGCGTCAGGACGGGTACTGAAGCTTTCTTT. This gives the protein CASSVRTGTEAFF.

This chain links TRBV9 with TRBJ2-2; 10 bases match TRBD1. The junction had 9 bases not matched to a gene; V was cut back by 3 bases and J by 4 bases. The germline gives CDR1 SGDLS, CDR2 YYNGEE. This CDR3 has 17 amino acids. In nucleotides, the CDR3 is TGTGCCAGCAGCGGGCGGGACAGGGGCCCGGGCACCGGGGAGCTGTTTTTT. Its translation: CASSGRDRGPGTGELFF.

This clonotype has only a few counts. The chain has TRBV3-1 and TRBJ1-1; D might be TRBD1 (5 bases). The CDR3 extends over 15 amino acids. The germline CDR1 and CDR2 sequences are LGHDT and YNNKEL (reference sequence). Trimming shortened V by 2 bases and J by 1 base, and 11 bases separated the two germline ends. The CDR3 sequence: CASSQRGSRNTEAFF. In nucleotides, the CDR3 is TGTGCCAGCAGCCAAAGGGGTTCACGGAACACTGAAGCTTTCTTT.

V is TRBV6-1 and J is TRBJ1-2; possible D gene TRBD1, 5 bases. Germline CDR1 and CDR2: MNHNS and SASEGT. Trimming pared 0 bases from V and 4 bases from J, leaving 12 bases between. This CDR3 spans 15 amino acids. Here the CDR3 DNA reads TGTGCCAGCAGTGAAGCCCCGGGGGGGATCTATGGCTACACCTTC. This gives the protein CASSEAPGGIYGYTF.

The V gene is TRBV12-5, the J gene TRBJ2-3; D might be TRBD2 (6 bases). Germline CDR1 and CDR2: LGHNT and FRNRAP. CDR3 length: 16 residues. The germline V and J ends were trimmed by 3 bases and 5 bases, with 18 bases remaining between them. The CDR3 sequence is CASGFSPGLSVDTQYF. DNA of the CDR3: TGTGCTAGTGGTTTCTCCCCGGGACTTTCCGTAGATACGCAGTATTTT.

The sample holds many counts of this clonotype. The chain recombines TRBV3-1 with TRBJ2-3, with a weak D call TRBD1 (6 bases). V lost 1 base and J 6 bases, leaving 11 bases between the germline ends. The germline gives CDR1 LGHDT, CDR2 YNNKEL (reference sequence). This CDR3 comprises 14 residues. Here the CDR3 reads CASSQGRGWDTQYF. The CDR3 bases are TGTGCCAGCAGCCAAGGCAGGGGTTGGGATACGCAGTATTTT.

V usage is TRBV5-4 and J usage is TRBJ1-4; a possible D gene is TRBD1 (6 bases). There are 15 residues in the CDR3. CDR1 SGHNT and CDR2 YYREEE come from the germline V gene (reference sequence). V was cut by 2 bases and J by 5 bases, with 13 bases left in between. CDR3 amino acids: CASSLQGRGNEKLFF. DNA for the CDR3: TGTGCCAGCAGCTTACAGGGAAGGGGGAATGAAAAACTGTTTTTT.

This clonotype was detected only a few times. The chain employs TRBV10-3 and TRBJ2-7, with D unresolved. Per germline, CDR1 ENHRY and CDR2 SYGVKD. CDR3 length equals 13 residues. Trimming removed 7 bases from V and 1 base from J, with 11 bases in between. The CDR3 region has the DNA TGTGCCATCACGGGTGAGACGTCCTACGAGCAGTACTTC. The encoded protein is CAITGETSYEQYF.

In its sample, this clonotype was seen once. The chain joins TRBV19 to TRBJ2-7; no clear D. This CDR3 has 15 residues. V was shortened by 6 bases and J by 0 bases, with 15 bases between the two germline ends. Germline V gene lookup returns CDR1 LNHDA and CDR2 SQIVND (reference sequence). CDR3: CASRKAAASSYEQYF. Here the CDR3 DNA reads TGTGCCAGTAGGAAGGCGGCAGCCAGCTCCTACGAGCAGTACTTC.

This clonotype occurred many times. V usage is TRBV20-1 and J usage is TRBJ1-1, with D unclear. This CDR3 has 13 residues. V was cut by 1 base and J by 10 bases, with 16 bases left in between. CDR1 DFQATT and CDR2 SNEGSKA come from the germline V gene (reference sequence). CDR3 DNA sequence: TGCAGTGCTAGAGTTCGGACGGCCCGAGGAGCTTTCTTT. This encodes CSARVRTARGAFF.

The rearrangement uses TRBV20-1 and TRBJ2-7; D assignment may be TRBD1 or TRBD2 (5 bases each). The CDR3 extends over 14 amino acids. The germline V and J ends were trimmed by 3 bases and 3 bases, with 15 bases remaining between them. Germline V gives CDR1 DFQATT, CDR2 SNEGSKA (reference sequence). The CDR3 is CSARQPGQGYEQYF. CDR3 sequence (DNA): TGCAGTGCTAGGCAACCGGGGCAGGGCTACGAGCAGTACTTC.

This clonotype was counted ten times or more. The V and J genes are TRBV30 and TRBJ1-5; 8 bases match TRBD1. CDR3 length equals 14 residues. The germline gives CDR1 GTSNPN, CDR2 SVGIG (reference sequence). Germline trimming cut 6 bases from V and 4 bases from J; bases unmatched to any gene: 8. The CDR3 region is CACTQGAINQPQHF. The DNA for the CDR3 is TGTGCCTGCACCCAGGGGGCCATTAATCAGCCCCAGCATTTT.

In this sample, this clonotype turned up many times. The CDR3 reads CASTMTGQNTEAFF. The CDR3 DNA reads as TGTGCCAGCACCATGACAGGCCAGAACACTGAAGCTTTCTTT. The chain links TRBV12-3 or TRBV12-4 to TRBJ1-1, with a weak D call TRBD1 (6 bases). V dropped 7 bases and J dropped 1 base, with 13 bases sitting between them. This CDR3 region has 14 residues.

This clonotype was counted a few times. The gene calls are TRBV13 and TRBJ2-7; no definite D call. V shed 4 bases and J shed 2 bases, with 15 bases lying between them. Germline V CDR1 and CDR2: PRHDT, FYEKMQ (reference sequence). The CDR3 contains 15 residues. The CDR3 region is CASSSGGDMAYEQYF. DNA for the CDR3: TGTGCCAGCAGCTCCGGCGGCGACATGGCCTACGAGCAGTACTTC.